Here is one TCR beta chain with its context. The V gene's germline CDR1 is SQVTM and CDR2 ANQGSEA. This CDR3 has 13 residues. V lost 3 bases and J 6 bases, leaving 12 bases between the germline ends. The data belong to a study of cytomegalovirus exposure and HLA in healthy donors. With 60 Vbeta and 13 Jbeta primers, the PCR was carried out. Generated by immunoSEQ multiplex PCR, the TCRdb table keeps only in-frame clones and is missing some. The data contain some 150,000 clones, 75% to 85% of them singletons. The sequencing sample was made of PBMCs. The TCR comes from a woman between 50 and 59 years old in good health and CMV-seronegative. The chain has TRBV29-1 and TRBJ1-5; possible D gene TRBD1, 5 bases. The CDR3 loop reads CSVEQGEGQPQHF. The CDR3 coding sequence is TGCAGCGTTGAGCAGGGCGAAGGTCAGCCCCAGCATTTT.